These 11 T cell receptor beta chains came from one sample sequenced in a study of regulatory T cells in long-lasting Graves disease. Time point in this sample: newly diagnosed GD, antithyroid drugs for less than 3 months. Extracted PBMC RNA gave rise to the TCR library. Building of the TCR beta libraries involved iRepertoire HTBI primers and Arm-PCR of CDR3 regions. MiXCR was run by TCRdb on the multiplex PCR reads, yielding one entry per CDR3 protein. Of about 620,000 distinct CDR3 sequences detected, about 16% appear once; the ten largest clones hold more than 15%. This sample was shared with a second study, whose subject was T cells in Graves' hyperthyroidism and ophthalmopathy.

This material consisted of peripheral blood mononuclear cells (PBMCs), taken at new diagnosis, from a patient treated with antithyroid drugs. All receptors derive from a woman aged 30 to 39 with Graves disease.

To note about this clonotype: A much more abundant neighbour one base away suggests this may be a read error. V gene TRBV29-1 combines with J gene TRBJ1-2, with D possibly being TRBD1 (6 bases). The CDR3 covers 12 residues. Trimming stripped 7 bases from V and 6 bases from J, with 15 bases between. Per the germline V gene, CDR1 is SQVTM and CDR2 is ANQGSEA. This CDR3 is CSAQGQRNGYTF. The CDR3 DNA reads TGCAGCGCCCAGGGGCAGAGGAATGGCTACACCTTC.

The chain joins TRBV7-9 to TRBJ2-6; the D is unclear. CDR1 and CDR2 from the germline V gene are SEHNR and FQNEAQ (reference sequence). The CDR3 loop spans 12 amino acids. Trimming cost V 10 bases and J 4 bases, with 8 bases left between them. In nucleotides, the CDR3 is TGTGCCACGCCGGCCGGGGCCAACGTCCTGACTTTC. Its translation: CATPAGANVLTF.

This chain's CDR3 is CASSSLAGLVDTQYF. In nucleotides, the CDR3 is TGTGCCAGCAGCTCTCTAGCGGGACTTGTAGATACGCAGTATTTT. The chain links TRBV11-2 to TRBJ2-3; 9 bases fit TRBD2. The CDR3 covers 15 residues. Germline CDR1 and CDR2: SGHAT and FQNNGV. V lost 4 bases to trimming and J lost 5 bases; unmatched junction nucleotides: 7.

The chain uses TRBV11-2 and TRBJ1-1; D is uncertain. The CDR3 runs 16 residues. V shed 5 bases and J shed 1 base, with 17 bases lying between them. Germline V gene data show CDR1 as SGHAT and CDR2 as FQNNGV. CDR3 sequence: CASSPMHRERNTEAFF. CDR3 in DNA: TGTGCCAGCAGCCCGATGCACCGGGAGAGGAACACTGAAGCTTTCTTT.

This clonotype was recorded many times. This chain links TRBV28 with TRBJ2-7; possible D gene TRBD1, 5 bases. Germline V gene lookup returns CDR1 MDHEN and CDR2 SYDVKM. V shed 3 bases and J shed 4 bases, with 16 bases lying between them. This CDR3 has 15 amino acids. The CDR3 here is CASSFDRNKWYEQYF. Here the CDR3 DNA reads TGTGCCAGCAGTTTCGACAGAAATAAGTGGTACGAGCAGTACTTC.

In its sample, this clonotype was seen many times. The CDR3 spells CASSLPLGMAFF. In DNA, the CDR3 is TGTGCCAGCAGCCTCCCCCTGGGGATGGCTTTCTTT. The chain joins TRBV7-9 to TRBJ1-1; D remains ambiguous. In germline, CDR1 is SEHNR, CDR2 FQNEAQ (reference sequence). The CDR3 contains 12 residues. The V end lost 5 bases, the J end lost 11 bases, and 15 bases lay between the germline ends. Full variable domain (remainder filled in from reference TRBV7-9 and TRBJ1-1): DTGVSQNPRHKITKRGQNVTFRCDPISEHNRLYWYRQTLGQGPEFLTYFQNEAQLEKSRLLSDRFSAERPKGSFSTLEIQRTEQGDSAMYLCASSLPLGMAFFGQGTRLTVV.

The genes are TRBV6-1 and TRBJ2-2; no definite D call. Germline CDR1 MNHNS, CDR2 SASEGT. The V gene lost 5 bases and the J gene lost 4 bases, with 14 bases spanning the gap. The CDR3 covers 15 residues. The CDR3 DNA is TGTGCCAGCAGTCCTGATCGGTTAGGCACCGGGGAGCTGTTTTTT. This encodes CASSPDRLGTGELFF.

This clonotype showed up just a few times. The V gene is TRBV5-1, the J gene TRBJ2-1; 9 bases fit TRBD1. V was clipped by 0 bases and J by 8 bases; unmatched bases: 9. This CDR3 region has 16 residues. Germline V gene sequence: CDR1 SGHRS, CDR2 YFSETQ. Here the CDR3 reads CASSLALGTGTDEQFF. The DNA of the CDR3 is TGCGCCAGCAGCTTGGCCTTAGGGACAGGGACAGATGAGCAGTTCTTC.

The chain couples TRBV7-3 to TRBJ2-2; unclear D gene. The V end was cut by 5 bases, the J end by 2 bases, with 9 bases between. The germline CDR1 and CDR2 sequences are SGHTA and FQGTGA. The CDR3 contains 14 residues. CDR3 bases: TGTGCCAGCAGCATAAAGCCAAACACCGGGGAGCTGTTTTTT. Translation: CASSIKPNTGELFF.

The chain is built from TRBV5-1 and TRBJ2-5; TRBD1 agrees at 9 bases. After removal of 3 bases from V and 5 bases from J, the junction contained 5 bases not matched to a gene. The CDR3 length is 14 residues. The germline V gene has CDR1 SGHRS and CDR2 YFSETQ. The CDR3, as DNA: TGCGCCAGCAGCTCCACAGGGGGCGCGGAGACCCAGTACTTC. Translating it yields CASSSTGGAETQYF.

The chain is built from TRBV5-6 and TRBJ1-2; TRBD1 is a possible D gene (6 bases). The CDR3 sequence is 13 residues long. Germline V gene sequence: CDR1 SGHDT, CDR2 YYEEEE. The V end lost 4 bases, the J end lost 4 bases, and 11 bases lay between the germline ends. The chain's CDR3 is CASSGGGAYGYTF. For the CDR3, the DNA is TGTGCCAGCAGCGGAGGGGGGGCCTATGGCTACACCTTC.